This T cell receptor (beta chain) was documented in a study of shared clonotypes between healthy human individuals. This clone was recorded only once. The protocol was immunoSEQ multiplex PCR, while the TCRdb copy is restricted to in-frame clones and leaves out a portion. The table lists about 2.1 million clones, about 94% of them singletons. The naive CD8 fraction comprised CD45RO-negative cells positively selected for CCR7 and excluded terminally differentiated effector memory CD45RA+ cells. The V and J ends lost 6 bases and 4 bases, in that order; junction bases with no gene match: 11. The V gene's germline CDR1 is MNHEY and CDR2 SMNVEV (reference sequence). The CDR3 consists of 15 residues.

What was sequenced was naive CD8+ T cells from PBMCs. The chain carries TRBV27 and TRBJ2-5; 7 positions agree with TRBD1. The TCR originated in a man younger than 30 in good health. Some clones in this sample may be carry-over from other donors' samples. As DNA, the CDR3 is TGTGCCAGCAGGCTGGGTACAGGGGTGCGAGAGACCCAGTACTTC. Translating gives CASRLGTGVRETQYF.